One sample yielded the 5 T cell receptor beta chains listed below, sequenced in a study of T cells in localized non-small cell lung cancer. Method: immunoSEQ multiplex PCR; TCRdb's copy keeps in-frame clones and lacks some. This sample has about 30,000 clones, with roughly 89% found just once. The starting material was peripheral blood, obtained before any cancer treatment. The receptors shown here come from an older male donor with stage I lung adenocarcinoma.

This clone was detected only once. The genes are TRBV7-2 and TRBJ2-5, with D perhaps matching TRBD1 (6 bases). The CDR3 consists of 14 residues. The V and J ends lost 1 base and 3 bases respectively, with 9 bases between them. Germline loops: CDR1 SGHTA, CDR2 FQGNSA. For the CDR3, the DNA is TGTGCCAGCAGCTTAGGTTCAGGGGAAGAGACCCAGTACTTC. This translates into CASSLGSGEETQYF.

The rearrangement links TRBV28 to TRBJ1-1; no reliable D call. CDR3 length equals 15 residues. Trimming shortened V by 5 bases and J by 4 bases, and 17 bases separated the two germline ends. CDR1 and CDR2 (germline): MDHEN, SYDVKM. The CDR3 is CASSPRRGLVTEAFF. In DNA form, the CDR3 reads TGTGCCAGCAGTCCGAGGCGGGGTTTGGTCACTGAAGCTTTCTTT.

This chain links TRBV19 with TRBJ2-7; TRBD2 agrees at 7 bases. Unmatched junction bases numbered 6, after V lost 2 bases and J lost 2 bases. Per the germline V gene, CDR1 is LNHDA and CDR2 is SQIVND (reference sequence). CDR3 length equals 15 residues. CDR3 amino acids: CASSISVGGTYEQYF. The CDR3 coding sequence is TGTGCCAGTAGTATATCGGTCGGGGGGACCTACGAGCAGTACTTC.

V and J are TRBV7-2 and TRBJ1-6; 8 bases agree with TRBD1. CDR3 length equals 15 residues. Germline loops: CDR1 SGHTA, CDR2 FQGNSA. V lost 5 bases to trimming and J lost 9 bases; unmatched junction nucleotides: 9. The CDR3 loop reads CASSPLQGVRSPLHF. Written as DNA, the CDR3 is TGTGCCAGCAGCCCACTACAGGGGGTACGTTCACCCCTCCACTTT.

The chain uses TRBV7-2 and TRBJ1-1; 9 nucleotides line up with TRBD1. Germline V gene data show CDR1 as SGHTA and CDR2 as FQGNSA. There are 15 residues in the CDR3. The V gene end was trimmed by 3 bases and the J gene end by 4 bases; junction bases not matched to a gene: 6. CDR3: CASSFTGTGITEAFF. DNA for the CDR3: TGTGCCAGCAGCTTTACCGGGACAGGGATCACTGAAGCTTTCTTT.